The T cell receptor beta chain under discussion was sequenced for a study of T cells in Graves' hyperthyroidism and ophthalmopathy. Regarding the study as a whole: Median prediction lead before ophthalmopathy onset was roughly 6 months with the model.

Amplified TCR beta CDR3 regions derived from RNA transcripts. Using the HTBI primer set, a first-round RT-PCR was run on the TCR CDR3. MiXCR was run by TCRdb on the multiplex PCR reads, yielding one entry per CDR3 protein. The sample holds about 760,000 distinct CDR3 sequences, 30% to 40% seen once. This clonotype is a singleton in its sample. Its antigen is not identified. A much larger clone lies a single base off, so this may be a read error. The CDR3 is 15 residues long. V was clipped by 5 bases and J by 0 bases, with 11 bases between them. Germline CDR1 reads LNHDA; CDR2 reads SQIVND (reference sequence).

The receptor comes from a woman aged 40 to 50 with Graves' hyperthyroidism. Input material: blood. The chain carries TRBV19 and TRBJ1-3; D not resolved. The CDR3 is CASSQAWSSGNTIYF. DNA of the CDR3: TGTGCCAGTAGTCAGGCATGGAGCTCTGGAAACACCATATATTTT.